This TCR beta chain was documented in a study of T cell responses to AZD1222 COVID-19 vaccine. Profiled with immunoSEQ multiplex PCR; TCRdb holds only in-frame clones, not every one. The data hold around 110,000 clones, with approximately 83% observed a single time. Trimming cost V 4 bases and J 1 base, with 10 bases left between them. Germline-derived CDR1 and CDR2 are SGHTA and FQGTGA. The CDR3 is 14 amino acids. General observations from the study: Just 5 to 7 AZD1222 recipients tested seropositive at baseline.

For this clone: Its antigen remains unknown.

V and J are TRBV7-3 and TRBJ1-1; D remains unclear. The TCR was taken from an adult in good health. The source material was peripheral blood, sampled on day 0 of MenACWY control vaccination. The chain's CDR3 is CASSSGPANTEAFF. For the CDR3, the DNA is TGTGCCAGCAGCTCCGGGCCAGCGAACACTGAAGCTTTCTTT.